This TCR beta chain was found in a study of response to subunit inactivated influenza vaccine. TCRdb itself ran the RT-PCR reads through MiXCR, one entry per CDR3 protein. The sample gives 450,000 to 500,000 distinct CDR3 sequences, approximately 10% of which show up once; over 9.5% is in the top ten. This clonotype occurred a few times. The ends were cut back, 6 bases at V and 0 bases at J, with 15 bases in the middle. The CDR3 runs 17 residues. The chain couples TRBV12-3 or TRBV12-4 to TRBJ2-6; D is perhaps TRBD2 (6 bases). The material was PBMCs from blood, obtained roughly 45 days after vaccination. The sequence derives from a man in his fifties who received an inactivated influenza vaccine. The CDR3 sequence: CASRNPGGNSGANVLTF. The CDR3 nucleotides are TGTGCCAGCAGAAACCCAGGAGGGAACTCTGGGGCCAACGTCCTGACTTTC.